This T cell receptor beta chain was documented in a study of T cells in Graves' hyperthyroidism and ophthalmopathy (dated by TCRdb to the late 2010s). Concerning the study at large: Peripheral blood samples were taken at the time of initial diagnosis, prior to any treatment. TCR V-J signatures able to tell the groups apart were searched for in a discovery cohort of 90 to 100 patients, of whom roughly 42 had Graves' ophthalmopathy and about 60 had stable Graves' hyperthyroidism. Prospective prediction of ophthalmopathy was tested in an independent validation cohort consisting of some 18 hyperthyroidism patients and around 16 patients who later progressed to ophthalmopathy. For training and testing, the roughly 100 patients in the discovery cohort were randomly divided in a 7:3 ratio. The study also compared thyroid tissue and blood T-cell repertoires from roughly six Graves' hyperthyroidism patients. After sampling, hyperthyroidism patients received methimazole starting at 30 mg daily, and ophthalmopathy patients received high-dose intravenous methylprednisolone. The paper describes TCR Vbeta CDR3 sequencing of 120 to 150 peripheral blood samples, made up of around 41 ophthalmopathy patients, around 78 hyperthyroidism patients and 17 progressor patients. Summary of the overall study and its limitations: A 13 V-J signature model separated ophthalmopathy from stable hyperthyroidism, with about 90% sensitivity and 81.08% specificity in cross-validation and 80%/75% in testing. No statistical method was used to fix the sample size in advance, and group allocation was not hidden from the investigators. In validation, progression to ophthalmopathy was predicted by the model with around 71% sensitivity and approximately 78% specificity, a median of 6.5 months before onset. Most expanded thyroid clonotypes (frequency above 0.001) were also detected in blood, a finding suggesting that blood repertoires may reflect thyroid immune responses.

CDR1 and CDR2 (SGHTS, YDEGEE) derive from the germline V gene. Spanning cysteine to phenylalanine, the CDR3 consists of 17 amino acids. The kept DNA is CDR3 alone, 51 bases in frame from the first base. V is cut back by 4 bases and J by 2 bases, with 11 bases in the junction unmatched. The TCR beta CDR3 regions were amplified from RNA transcripts. A first-round RT-PCR of the TCR CDR3 used the HTBI primer set with the Qiagen OneStep RT-PCR kit. Libraries were constructed in a second round of multiplex PCR, after which size selection and purification were performed. Paired-end sequencing of the libraries was performed with 100 bp reads on an Illumina HiSeq2000. Regarding the original processing steps: Raw data were processed with SOAPnuke, discarding reads with adapters, uncalled bases, mean Phred below 15, or no exact constant-primer or identifier match. High-quality paired reads were merged using COPE v1.2.5, and each unique nucleotide sequence was defined as a clonotype. Clonotypes were aligned to IMGT TRBV, TRBD and TRBJ reference segments using MiTCR v1.1. The analysis was restricted to V-J combinations with a frequency above 0.0001, which together covered just over 98% of the repertoires. The TCS score was defined as F50 (clonal expansion) divided by E x V (chaos), with BLOSUM62-based TCRdist calculated between CDR3 peptides within each V-J. Welch's t-statistics and random forest reduced 450 to 600 V-J features to 13, which were used in a naive Bayes classifier (R e1071). Clones were called with MiXCR by TCRdb after fastp trimmed the public reads at Q25, and only in-frame beta chains were retained. When rows share a CDR3 protein, they turn into one entry using the most common DNA and genes. The V and J calls and clone size are TCRdb's, not the authors'. Within this sample are a few hundred thousand distinct CDR3 sequences, with 12% to 15% of them counted one time only. The top ten hold roughly 33% of the sample.

The sample holds a few counts of this clonotype. Its antigen specificity is not known. No per-base quality is available; no much larger clone lies one base away. In the ophthalmopathy patients, disease was moderately to severely active, with a Clinical Activity Score of 3 or more, a NOSPECS grade of 4 or more, and a duration of less than 3 months. Exclusion was applied to patients with uncontrolled infections, other autoimmune diseases, pregnancy or lactation. Diagnoses were established on the basis of clinical symptoms, serum thyroxine and TRAb, thyroid ultrasound, and orbital computed tomography. Ficoll-Paque density gradient centrifugation was used to isolate PBMCs from 9.5 to 10 ml of fresh peripheral blood. Total RNA was extracted using Trizol reagent, and RNA quality was assessed on an Agilent 2100 Bioanalyzer.

The receptor comes from a woman aged 40 to 49 with Graves' ophthalmopathy. Recombination linked TRBV5-8 to TRBJ2-7; 11 bases in the middle match TRBD1. The sequenced sample was blood. Here the CDR3 is given as CASSKGQGAYRTYEQYF. The DNA sequence is as follows: TGTGCCAGCAGCAAAGGACAGGGGGCGTACAGGACCTACGAGCAGTACTTC. Reference TRBV5-8 and TRBJ2-7 genes cover what lies past the CDR3, so the full variable domain is EAGVTQSPTHLIKTRGQQATLRCSPISGHTSVYWYQQALGLGLQFLLWYDEGEERNRGNFPPRFSGRQFPNYSSELNVNALELEDSALYLCASSKGQGAYRTYEQYFGPGTRLTVT.